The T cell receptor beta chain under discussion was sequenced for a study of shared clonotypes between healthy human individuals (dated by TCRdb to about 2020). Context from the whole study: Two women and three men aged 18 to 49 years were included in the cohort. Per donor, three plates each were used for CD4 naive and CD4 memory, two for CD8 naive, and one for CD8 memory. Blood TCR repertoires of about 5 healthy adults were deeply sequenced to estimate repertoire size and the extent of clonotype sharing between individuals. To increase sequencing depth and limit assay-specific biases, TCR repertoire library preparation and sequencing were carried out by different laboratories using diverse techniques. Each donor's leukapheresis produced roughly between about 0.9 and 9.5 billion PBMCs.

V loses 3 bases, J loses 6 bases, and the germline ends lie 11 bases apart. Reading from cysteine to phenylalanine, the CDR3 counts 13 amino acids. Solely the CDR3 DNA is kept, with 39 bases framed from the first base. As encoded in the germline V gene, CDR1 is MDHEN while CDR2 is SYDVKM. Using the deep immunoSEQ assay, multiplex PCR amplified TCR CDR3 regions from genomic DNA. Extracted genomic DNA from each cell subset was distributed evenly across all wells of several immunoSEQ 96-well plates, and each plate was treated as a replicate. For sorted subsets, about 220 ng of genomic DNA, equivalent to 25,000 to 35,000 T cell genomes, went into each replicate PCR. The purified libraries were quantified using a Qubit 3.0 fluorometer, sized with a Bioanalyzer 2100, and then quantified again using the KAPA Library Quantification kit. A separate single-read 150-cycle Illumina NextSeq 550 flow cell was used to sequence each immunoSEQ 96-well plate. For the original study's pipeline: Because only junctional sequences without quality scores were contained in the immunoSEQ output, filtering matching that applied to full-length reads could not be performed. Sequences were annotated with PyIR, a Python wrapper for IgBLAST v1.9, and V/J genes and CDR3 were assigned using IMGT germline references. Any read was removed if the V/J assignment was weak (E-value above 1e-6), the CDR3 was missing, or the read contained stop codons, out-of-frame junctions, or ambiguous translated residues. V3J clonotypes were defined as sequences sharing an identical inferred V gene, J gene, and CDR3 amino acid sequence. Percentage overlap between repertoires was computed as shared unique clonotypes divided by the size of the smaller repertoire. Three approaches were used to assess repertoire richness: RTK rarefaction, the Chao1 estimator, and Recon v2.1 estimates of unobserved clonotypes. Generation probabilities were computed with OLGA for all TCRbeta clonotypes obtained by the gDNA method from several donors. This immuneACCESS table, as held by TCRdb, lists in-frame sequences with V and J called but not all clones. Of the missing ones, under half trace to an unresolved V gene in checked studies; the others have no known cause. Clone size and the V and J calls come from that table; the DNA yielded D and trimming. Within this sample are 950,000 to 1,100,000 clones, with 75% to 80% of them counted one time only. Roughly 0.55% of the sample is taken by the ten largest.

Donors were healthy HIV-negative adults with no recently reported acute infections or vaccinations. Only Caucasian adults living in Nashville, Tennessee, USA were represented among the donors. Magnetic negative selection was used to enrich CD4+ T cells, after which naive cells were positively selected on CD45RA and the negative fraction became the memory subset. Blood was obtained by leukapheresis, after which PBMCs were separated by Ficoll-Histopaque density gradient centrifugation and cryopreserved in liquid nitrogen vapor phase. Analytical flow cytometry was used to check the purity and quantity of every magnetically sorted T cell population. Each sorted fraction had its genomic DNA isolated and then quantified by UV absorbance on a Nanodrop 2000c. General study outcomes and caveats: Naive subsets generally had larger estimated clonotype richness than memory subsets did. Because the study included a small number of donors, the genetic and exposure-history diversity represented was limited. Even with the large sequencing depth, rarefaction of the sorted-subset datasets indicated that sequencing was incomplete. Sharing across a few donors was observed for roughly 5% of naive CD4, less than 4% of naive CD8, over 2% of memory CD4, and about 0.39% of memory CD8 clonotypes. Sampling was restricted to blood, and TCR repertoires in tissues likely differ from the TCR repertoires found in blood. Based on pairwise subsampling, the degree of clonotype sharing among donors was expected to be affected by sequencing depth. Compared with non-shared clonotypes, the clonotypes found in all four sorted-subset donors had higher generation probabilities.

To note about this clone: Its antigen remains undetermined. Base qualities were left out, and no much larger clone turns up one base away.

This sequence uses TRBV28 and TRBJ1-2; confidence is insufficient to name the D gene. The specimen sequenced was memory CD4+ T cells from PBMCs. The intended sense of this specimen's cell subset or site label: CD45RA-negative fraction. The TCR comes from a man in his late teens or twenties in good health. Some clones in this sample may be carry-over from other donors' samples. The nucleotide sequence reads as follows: TGTGCCAGCAGTTTCCCGGGGTTAGATGGCTACACCTTC. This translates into CASSFPGLDGYTF.